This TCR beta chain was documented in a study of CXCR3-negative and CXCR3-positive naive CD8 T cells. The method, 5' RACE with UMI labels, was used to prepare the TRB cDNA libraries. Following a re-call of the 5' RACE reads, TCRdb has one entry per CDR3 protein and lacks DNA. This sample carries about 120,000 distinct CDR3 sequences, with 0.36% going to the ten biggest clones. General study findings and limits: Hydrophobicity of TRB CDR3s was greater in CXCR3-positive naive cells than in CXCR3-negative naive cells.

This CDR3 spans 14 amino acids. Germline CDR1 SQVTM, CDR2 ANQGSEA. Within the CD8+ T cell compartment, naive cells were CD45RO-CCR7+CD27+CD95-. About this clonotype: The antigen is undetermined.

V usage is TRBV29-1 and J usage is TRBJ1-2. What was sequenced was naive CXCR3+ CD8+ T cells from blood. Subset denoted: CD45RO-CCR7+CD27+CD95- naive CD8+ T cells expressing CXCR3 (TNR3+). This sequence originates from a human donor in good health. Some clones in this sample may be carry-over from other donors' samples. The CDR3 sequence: CSVEDRAHQYGYTF.